This passage covers 12 T cell receptor beta chains from one sample sequenced in a study of T-cell reconstitution after alpha-beta-depleted transplantation in children (dated by TCRdb to between 2015 and 2016). Receptor amplification or capture employed PCR. The instrument given in TCRdb is Illumina HiSeq 2500. Molecular barcoding was employed in the preparation of TCR libraries, with unique molecular identifiers being used to normalize TCRbeta repertoire quantification. TCRdb reprocessed the public reads (quality trimming at Q25 with fastp, clone calling with MiXCR) and kept in-frame beta chains. Each CDR3 protein gets just one entry, which takes the most common genes and DNA from the rows behind it. In this sample the table shows roughly 790,000 distinct CDR3 sequences, about 15% of which occur a single time. The ten most abundant clones make up under 6% of the sample. The meaning of the sample's treatment or condition label: allogeneic hematopoietic cell transplantation with graft depleted of TCRalphabeta T cells and CD19 B cells.

The specimen was PBMCs, mostly from graft donor cells, collected 360 days after TCRalphabeta/CD19-depleted stem cell transplant. These receptors were collected from a male patient between 10 and 17 years old who had a stem cell transplant for acute lymphoblastic leukemia, so the T cells may come from the graft donor.

This clonotype was observed at least ten times. The CDR3 region is CASSRYNRNTEAFF. DNA of the CDR3: TGTGCCAGCAGCCGATATAACCGGAACACTGAAGCTTTCTTT. The chain employs TRBV7-6 and TRBJ1-1, with unresolved D. This CDR3 has 14 residues. The germline CDR1 and CDR2 sequences are SGHVS and FNYEAQ. V lost 5 bases and J lost 1, with 11 bases in between.

The gene calls are TRBV10-1 and TRBJ2-7; TRBD2 matches 9 bases. Trimming cost V 5 bases and J 7 bases; bases outside gene matches: 12. The CDR3 length is 15 residues. CDR1 is WNHNN, CDR2 SYGVQD, per germline (reference sequence). DNA for the CDR3: TGCGCCAGCAGTCCCCGGACTAGCGACGCGGGAGAGCAGTACTTC. Translating it yields CASSPRTSDAGEQYF.

The chain carries TRBV18 and TRBJ2-3; 7 bases map to TRBD2. Germline lookup yields CDR1 KGHSH and CDR2 LQKENI. Trimming took 1 base from V and 5 from J; bases not matched to a gene: 6. This CDR3 comprises 15 residues. CDR3: CASSPRAGVQDTQYF. The DNA of the CDR3 is TGTGCCAGCTCACCACGGGCGGGAGTACAAGATACGCAGTATTTT. The full variable domain, rest sourced from reference TRBV18 and TRBJ2-3, is NAGVMQNPRHLVRRRGQEARLRCSPMKGHSHVYWYRQLPEEGLKFMVYLQKENIIDESGMPKERFSAEFPKEGPSILRIQQVVRGDSAAYFCASSPRAGVQDTQYFGPGTRLTVL.

The chain links TRBV7-3 to TRBJ2-2; 8 nucleotides align to TRBD1. This CDR3 has 15 amino acids. Trimming at V came to 6 bases and at J to 6 bases, leaving 9 bases not matched to a gene. Germline values: CDR1 SGHTA, CDR2 FQGTGA. The CDR3 nucleotides are TGTGCCAGCAGTCCGGACAGGGTGGGACCCGGGGAGCTGTTTTTT. Encoded protein: CASSPDRVGPGELFF.

This clonotype was seen only a few times. The gene calls are TRBV4-1 and TRBJ1-1, with a possible D match to TRBD1 (5 bases). V lost 1 base, J lost 0 bases, and 9 bases lay in between. The CDR3 totals 15 residues. CDR1 MGHRA and CDR2 YSYEKL come from the germline V gene. The CDR3 region is CASSQVGGVNTEAFF. The CDR3 DNA reads TGCGCCAGCAGCCAAGTGGGGGGGGTGAACACTGAAGCTTTCTTT.

This clonotype was recorded at least ten times. V and J are TRBV28 and TRBJ2-1; 9 positions agree with TRBD1. CDR3 length: 14 amino acids. CDR1 and CDR2 (germline): MDHEN, SYDVKM. Trimming removed 6 bases from V and 2 bases from J; junction bases left unmatched: 2. The CDR3 bases are TGTGCCAGCAGGTACAGGGGGCCCTACAATGAGCAGTTCTTC. It yields the protein CASRYRGPYNEQFF.

This clonotype came up a few times. The V and J genes are TRBV24-1 and TRBJ2-3, with TRBD2 as a possible D gene (6 bases). Deletions cut 6 bases from V and 2 bases from J, with 14 bases between. This CDR3 is built from 15 residues. Germline loops: CDR1 KGHDR, CDR2 SFDVKD. As DNA, the CDR3 is TGTGCCACCAGTTCACTAGCCCAACTCACAGATACGCAGTATTTT. It translates to CATSSLAQLTDTQYF.

The genes are TRBV20-1 and TRBJ2-3; D unclear. In germline, CDR1 is DFQATT, CDR2 SNEGSKA (reference sequence). Trimming stripped 2 bases from V and 2 bases from J, with 5 bases between. This CDR3 contains 12 residues. This CDR3 reads CSARRYTDTQYF. The CDR3 nucleotides read TGCAGTGCTAGACGCTACACAGATACGCAGTATTTT.

The gene calls are TRBV12-5 and TRBJ2-3, with D tentatively TRBD1 (5 bases). V was shortened by 1 base and J by 0 bases, with 14 bases between the two germline ends. This CDR3 spans 17 amino acids. The germline V gene has CDR1 LGHNT and CDR2 FRNRAP. The CDR3 is CASGLGIDRPSTDTQYF. The CDR3 nucleotides are TGTGCTAGTGGTTTGGGAATCGACAGACCTAGCACAGATACGCAGTATTTT.

This clonotype turned up a few times. The CDR3 DNA reads as TGTGCCAGCAGCTTATCACGCAGTACCTACGAGCAGTACTTC. Translated, it gives CASSLSRSTYEQYF. The chain links TRBV7-9 to TRBJ2-7; D is unresolved. The V gene's germline CDR1 is SEHNR and CDR2 FQNEAQ (reference sequence). The germline V and J ends were trimmed by 2 bases and 2 bases, with 10 bases remaining between them. The CDR3 length is 14 residues.

This clonotype was seen only once. V is TRBV7-2 and J is TRBJ2-3; unclear D gene. The germline V and J ends were trimmed by 4 bases and 2 bases, with 16 bases remaining between them. Looked up from germline, CDR1 is SGHTA and CDR2 is FQGNSA. The CDR3 runs 16 residues. DNA of the CDR3: TGTGCCAGCAGCTCTATTTCCCGGCGGACCACAGATACGCAGTATTTT. Amino acids: CASSSISRRTTDTQYF.

V is TRBV13 and J is TRBJ2-5, with 10 positions matching TRBD2. After removal of 0 bases from V and 5 bases from J, the junction contained 9 bases not matched to a gene. This CDR3 has 17 amino acids. CDR1 is PRHDT and CDR2 is FYEKMQ in the germline V gene (reference sequence). This CDR3 is CASSLGQLAGVSETQYF. The CDR3 DNA is TGTGCCAGCAGCTTAGGTCAGCTAGCGGGAGTCTCGGAGACCCAGTACTTC.